Sequencing of this TCR beta chain was carried out in a study of beta chain features in type 1 diabetes. Study findings and constraints: The naive, central memory and Treg TCRB repertoires of patients appeared to be more similar to one another than those of healthy donors.

The sample holds a few counts of this clone. Its antigen remains unidentified. The CDR3 is made up of 14 amino acids. Germline loops: CDR1 LGHNA, CDR2 YNFKEQ. V lost 4 bases and J 9 bases, leaving 16 bases between the germline ends. Sorted CD4+ subsets: naive, central memory, regulatory, stem cell-like memory (CD45RO/CCR7/CD25/CD127/CD95/CD27 panel). In all sorted populations, purity surpassed 95%. Every bit of the isolated RNA underwent reverse transcription, so sequencing read expressed TCRB transcripts. TCRdb keeps only in-frame clones here, not all; method: immunoSEQ multiplex PCR. Among 250,000 to 350,000 clones listed, 13% to 15% were seen once.

The genes are TRBV4-2 and TRBJ2-1; D is perhaps TRBD2 (6 bases). The specimen was central memory CD4+ T cells from blood. This sequence was found in a man younger than 40 in good health. CDR3 in amino acids: CASSPSGTDFEQFF. The CDR3 region has the DNA TGTGCCAGCAGCCCCTCGGGGACTGACTTTGAGCAGTTCTTC.